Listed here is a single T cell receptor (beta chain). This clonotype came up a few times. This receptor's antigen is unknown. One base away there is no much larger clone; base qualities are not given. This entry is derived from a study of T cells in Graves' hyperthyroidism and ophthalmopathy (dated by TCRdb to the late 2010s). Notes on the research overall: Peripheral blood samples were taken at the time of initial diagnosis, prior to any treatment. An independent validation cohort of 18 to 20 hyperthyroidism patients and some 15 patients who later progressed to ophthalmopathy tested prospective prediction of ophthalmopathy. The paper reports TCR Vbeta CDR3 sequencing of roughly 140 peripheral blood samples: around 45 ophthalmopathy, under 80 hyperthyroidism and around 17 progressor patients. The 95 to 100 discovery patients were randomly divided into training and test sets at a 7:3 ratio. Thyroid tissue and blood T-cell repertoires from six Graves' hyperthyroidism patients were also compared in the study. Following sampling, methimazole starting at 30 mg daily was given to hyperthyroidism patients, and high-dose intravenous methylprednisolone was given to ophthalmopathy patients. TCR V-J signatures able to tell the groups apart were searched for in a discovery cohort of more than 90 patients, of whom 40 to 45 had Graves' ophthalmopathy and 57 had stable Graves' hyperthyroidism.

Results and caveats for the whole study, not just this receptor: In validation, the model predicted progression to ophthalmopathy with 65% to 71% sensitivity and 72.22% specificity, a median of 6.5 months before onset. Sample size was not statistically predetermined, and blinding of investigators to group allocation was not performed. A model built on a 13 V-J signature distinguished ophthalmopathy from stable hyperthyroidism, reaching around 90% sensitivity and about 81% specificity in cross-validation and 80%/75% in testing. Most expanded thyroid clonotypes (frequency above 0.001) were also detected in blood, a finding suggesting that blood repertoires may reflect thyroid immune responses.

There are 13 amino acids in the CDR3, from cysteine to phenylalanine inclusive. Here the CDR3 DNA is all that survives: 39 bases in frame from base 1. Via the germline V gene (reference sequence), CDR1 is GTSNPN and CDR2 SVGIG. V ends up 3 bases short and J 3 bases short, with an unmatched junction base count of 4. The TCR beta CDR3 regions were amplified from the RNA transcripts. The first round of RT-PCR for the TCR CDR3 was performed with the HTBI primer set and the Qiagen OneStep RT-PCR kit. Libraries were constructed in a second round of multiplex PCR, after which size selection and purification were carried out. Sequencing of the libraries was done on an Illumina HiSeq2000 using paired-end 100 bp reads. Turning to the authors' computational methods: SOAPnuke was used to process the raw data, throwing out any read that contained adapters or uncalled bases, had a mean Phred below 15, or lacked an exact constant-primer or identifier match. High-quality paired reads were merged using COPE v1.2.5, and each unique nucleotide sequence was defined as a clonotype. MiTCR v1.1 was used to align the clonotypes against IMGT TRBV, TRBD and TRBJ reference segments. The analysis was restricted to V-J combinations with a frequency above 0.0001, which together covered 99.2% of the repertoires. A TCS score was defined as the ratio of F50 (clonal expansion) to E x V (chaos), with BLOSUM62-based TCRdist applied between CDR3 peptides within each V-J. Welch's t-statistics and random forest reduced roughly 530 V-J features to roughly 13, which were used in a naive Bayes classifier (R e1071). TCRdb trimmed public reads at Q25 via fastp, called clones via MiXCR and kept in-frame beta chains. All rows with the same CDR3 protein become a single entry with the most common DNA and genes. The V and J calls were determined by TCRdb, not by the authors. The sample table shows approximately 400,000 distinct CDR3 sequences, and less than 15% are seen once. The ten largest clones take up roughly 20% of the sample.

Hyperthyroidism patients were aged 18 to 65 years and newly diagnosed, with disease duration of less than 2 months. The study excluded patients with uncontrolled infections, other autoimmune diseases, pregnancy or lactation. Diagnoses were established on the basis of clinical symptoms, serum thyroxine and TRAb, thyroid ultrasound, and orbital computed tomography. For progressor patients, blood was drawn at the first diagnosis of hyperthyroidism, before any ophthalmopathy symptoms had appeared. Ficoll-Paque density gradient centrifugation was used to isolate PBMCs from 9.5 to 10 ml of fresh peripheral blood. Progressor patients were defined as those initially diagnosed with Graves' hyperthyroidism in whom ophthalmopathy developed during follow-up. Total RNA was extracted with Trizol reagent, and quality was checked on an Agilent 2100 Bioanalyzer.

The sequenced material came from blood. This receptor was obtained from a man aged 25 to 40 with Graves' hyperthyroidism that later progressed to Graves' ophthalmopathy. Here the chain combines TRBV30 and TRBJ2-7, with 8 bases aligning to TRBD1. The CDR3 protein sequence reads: CAWRGQANYEQYF. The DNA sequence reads TGTGCCTGGAGGGGACAGGCTAACTACGAGCAGTACTTC.